Detailed here is one T cell receptor beta chain. Time point denoted: pre-sensitization, week 0. As for treatment: therapeutic diphenylcyclopropenone sensitization with weekly scalp DPC. These data belong to a study of human T cells and chemical hapten exposure. CDR3 length: 15 residues. V lost 6 bases and J 8 bases, leaving 20 bases between the germline ends. MiXCR, applied by TCRdb to the RACE reads, yields one record per CDR3 protein. The sample yields about 260,000 distinct CDR3 sequences, about 8.1% seen once. The origin of this receptor is a woman in her 40s with alopecia areata. Some clones in this sample may be carry-over from other donors' samples. The source was whole blood, collected in connection with sensitization to the hapten diphenylcyclopropenone (DPC). This rearrangement joins TRBV12-3 or TRBV12-4 to TRBJ2-1, with a possible D match to TRBD2 (6 bases). CDR3: CASSPSGFRKDEQFF. The CDR3, as DNA: TGTGCCAGCAGCCCCAGCGGGTTTCGAAAGGATGAGCAGTTCTTC.